This T cell receptor (beta chain) was profiled in a study of beta chain features in type 1 diabetes. The study, taken as a whole, reports: Across patients, naive, central memory and Treg TCRB repertoires exhibited apparently greater similarity than was observed across healthy donors. Among patients with Type 1 diabetes, TCRB CDR3s were moderately but significantly shorter in every one of the four CD4+ subsets.

To note about this clone: Its antigen is not identified.

Germline CDR1 is MDHEN and CDR2 is SYDVKM. The length of the CDR3 is 15 residues. The germline V and J ends were trimmed by 7 bases and 6 bases, with 21 bases remaining between them. All of the isolated RNA was reverse transcribed, so expressed TCRB transcripts were sequenced. Profiled with immunoSEQ multiplex PCR; TCRdb holds only in-frame clones, not every one. The sample lists about 400,000 clones; around an eighth were seen once. Sequenced sample: naive CD4+ T cells from blood. The clonotype comes from a young woman with type 1 diabetes. V and J are TRBV28 and TRBJ1-1; TRBD1 is a possible D gene (5 bases). The CDR3 reads CASTLGRGRVPEAFF. The CDR3 region has the DNA TGTGCCAGCACCTTAGGAAGGGGCCGGGTGCCTGAAGCTTTCTTT. Full variable domain (rest looked up from reference TRBV28 and TRBJ1-1): DVKVTQSSRYLVKRTGEKVFLECVQDMDHENMFWYRQDPGLGLRLIYFSYDVKMKEKGDIPEGYSVSREKKERFSLILESASTNQTSMYLCASTLGRGRVPEAFFGQGTRLTVV.